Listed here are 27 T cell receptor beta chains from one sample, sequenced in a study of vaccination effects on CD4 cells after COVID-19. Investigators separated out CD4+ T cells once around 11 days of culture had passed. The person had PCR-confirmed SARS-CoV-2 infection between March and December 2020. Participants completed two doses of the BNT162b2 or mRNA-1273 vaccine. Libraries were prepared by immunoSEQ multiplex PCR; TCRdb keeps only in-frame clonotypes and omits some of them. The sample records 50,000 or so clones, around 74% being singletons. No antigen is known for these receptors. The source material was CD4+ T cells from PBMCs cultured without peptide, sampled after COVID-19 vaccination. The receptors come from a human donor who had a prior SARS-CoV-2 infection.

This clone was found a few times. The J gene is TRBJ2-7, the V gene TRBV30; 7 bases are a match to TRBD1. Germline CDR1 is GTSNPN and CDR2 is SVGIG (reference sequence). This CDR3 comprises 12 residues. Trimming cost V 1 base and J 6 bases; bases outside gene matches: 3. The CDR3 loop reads CAWSGDSLEQYF. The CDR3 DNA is TGTGCCTGGAGTGGGGACAGCCTCGAGCAGTACTTC.

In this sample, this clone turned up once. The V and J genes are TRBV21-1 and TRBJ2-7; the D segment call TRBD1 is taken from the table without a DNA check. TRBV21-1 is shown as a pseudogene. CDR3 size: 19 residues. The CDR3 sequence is CASREDRDRGLSSSYEQYF. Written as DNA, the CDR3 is TGTGCCAGCAGAGAAGACAGGGACAGGGGGCTTTCGAGCTCCTACGAGCAGTACTTC.

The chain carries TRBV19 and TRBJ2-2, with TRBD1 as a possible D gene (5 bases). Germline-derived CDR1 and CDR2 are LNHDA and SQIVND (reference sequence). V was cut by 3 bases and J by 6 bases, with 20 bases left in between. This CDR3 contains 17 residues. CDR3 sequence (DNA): TGTGCCAGTAGTATGTCGCTGGCAGGGCGGTCTGCCGGGGAGCTGTTTTTT. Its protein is CASSMSLAGRSAGELFF.

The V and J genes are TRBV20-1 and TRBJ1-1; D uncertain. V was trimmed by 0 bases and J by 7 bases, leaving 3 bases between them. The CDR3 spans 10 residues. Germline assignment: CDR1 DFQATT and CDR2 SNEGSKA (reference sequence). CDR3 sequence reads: CSARDLEAFF. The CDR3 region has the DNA TGCAGTGCTAGAGACCTTGAAGCTTTCTTT.

The CDR3 is CASRPGGLSTDTQYF. The CDR3 DNA follows: TGTGCCAGCAGGCCGGGAGGTTTAAGCACAGATACGCAGTATTTT. This chain connects TRBV7-2 to TRBJ2-3, with 7 bases lining up with TRBD2. Germline loops: CDR1 SGHTA, CDR2 FQGNSA. J gave up 0 bases and V 6 bases, and 6 bases lay outside the gene matches. The CDR3 length is 15 residues. Full variable domain (rest looked up from reference TRBV7-2 and TRBJ2-3): GAGVSQSPSNKVTEKGKDVELRCDPISGHTALYWYRQSLGQGLEFLIYFQGNSAPDKSGLPSDRFSAERTGGSVSTLTIQRTQQEDSAVYLCASRPGGLSTDTQYFGPGTRLTVL.

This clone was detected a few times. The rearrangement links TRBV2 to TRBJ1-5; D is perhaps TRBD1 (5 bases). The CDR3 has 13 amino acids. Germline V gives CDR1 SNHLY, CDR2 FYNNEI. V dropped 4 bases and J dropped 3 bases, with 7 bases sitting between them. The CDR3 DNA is TGTGCCAGCAGTGGACAGAACAATCAGCCCCAGCATTTT. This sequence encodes CASSGQNNQPQHF. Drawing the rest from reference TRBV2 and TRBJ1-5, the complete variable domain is EPEVTQTPSHQVTQMGQEVILRCVPISNHLYFYWYRQILGQKVEFLVSFYNNEISEKSEIFDDQFSVERPDGSNFTLKIRSTKLEDSAMYFCASSGQNNQPQHFGDGTRLSIL.

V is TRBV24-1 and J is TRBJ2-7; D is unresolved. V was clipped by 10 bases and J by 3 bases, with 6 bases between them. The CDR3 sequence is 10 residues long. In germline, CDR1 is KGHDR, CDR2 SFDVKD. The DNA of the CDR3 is TGTGCCACTCGAAACTACGAGCAGTACTTC. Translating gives CATRNYEQYF.

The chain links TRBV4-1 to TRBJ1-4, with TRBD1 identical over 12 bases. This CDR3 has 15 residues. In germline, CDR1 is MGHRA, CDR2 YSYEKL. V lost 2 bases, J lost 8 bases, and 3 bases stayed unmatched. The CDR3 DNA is TGCGCCAGCAGCCAATTCGGGACAGGGGGCGAAAAACTGTTTTTT. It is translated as CASSQFGTGGEKLFF.

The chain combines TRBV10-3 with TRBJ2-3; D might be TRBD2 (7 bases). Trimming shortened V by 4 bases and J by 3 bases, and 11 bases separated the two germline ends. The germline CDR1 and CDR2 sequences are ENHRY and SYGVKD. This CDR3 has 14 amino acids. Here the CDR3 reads CAISVGGDTDTQYF. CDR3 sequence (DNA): TGTGCCATCAGTGTAGGGGGGGATACAGATACGCAGTATTTT.

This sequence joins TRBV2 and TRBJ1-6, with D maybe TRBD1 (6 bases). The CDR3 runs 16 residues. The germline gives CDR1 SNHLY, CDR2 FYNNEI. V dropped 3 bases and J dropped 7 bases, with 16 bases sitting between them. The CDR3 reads CASSEGGLNLNSPLHF. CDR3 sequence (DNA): TGTGCCAGCAGTGAGGGGGGGCTTAATCTGAATTCACCCCTCCACTTT. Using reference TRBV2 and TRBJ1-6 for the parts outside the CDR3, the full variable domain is EPEVTQTPSHQVTQMGQEVILRCVPISNHLYFYWYRQILGQKVEFLVSFYNNEISEKSEIFDDQFSVERPDGSNFTLKIRSTKLEDSAMYFCASSEGGLNLNSPLHFGNGTRLTVT.

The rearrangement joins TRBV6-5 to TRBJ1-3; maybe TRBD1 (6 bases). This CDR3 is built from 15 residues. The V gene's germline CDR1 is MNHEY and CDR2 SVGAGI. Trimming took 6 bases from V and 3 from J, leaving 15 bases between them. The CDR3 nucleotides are TGTGCCAGCAGCTACGCGGGGGCTGGTGGAAACACCATATATTTT. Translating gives CASSYAGAGGNTIYF.

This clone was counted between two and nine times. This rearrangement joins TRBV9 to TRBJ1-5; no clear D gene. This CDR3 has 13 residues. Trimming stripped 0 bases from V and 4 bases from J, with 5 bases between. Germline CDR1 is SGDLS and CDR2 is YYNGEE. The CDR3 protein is CASSVDVNQPQHF. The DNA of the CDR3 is TGTGCCAGCAGCGTAGATGTGAATCAGCCCCAGCATTTT.

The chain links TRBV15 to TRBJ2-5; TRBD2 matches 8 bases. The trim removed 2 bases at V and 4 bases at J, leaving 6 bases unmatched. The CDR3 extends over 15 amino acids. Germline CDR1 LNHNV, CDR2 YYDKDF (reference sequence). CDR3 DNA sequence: TGTGCCACCAGCAGACAGCGGGAGTGGGCAGAGACCCAGTACTTC. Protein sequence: CATSRQREWAETQYF.

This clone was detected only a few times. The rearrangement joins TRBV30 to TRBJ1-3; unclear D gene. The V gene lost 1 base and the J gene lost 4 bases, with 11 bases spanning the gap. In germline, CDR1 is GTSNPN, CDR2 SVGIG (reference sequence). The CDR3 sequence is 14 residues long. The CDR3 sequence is CAWSASLLGNTIYF. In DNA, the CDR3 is TGTGCCTGGAGTGCTAGTCTCCTGGGAAACACCATATATTTT. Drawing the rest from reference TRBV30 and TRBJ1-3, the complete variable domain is SQTIHQWPATLVQPVGSPLSLECTVEGTSNPNLYWYRQAAGRGLQLLFYSVGIGQISSEVPQNLSASRPQDRQFILSSKKLLLSDSGFYLCAWSASLLGNTIYFGEGSWLTVV.

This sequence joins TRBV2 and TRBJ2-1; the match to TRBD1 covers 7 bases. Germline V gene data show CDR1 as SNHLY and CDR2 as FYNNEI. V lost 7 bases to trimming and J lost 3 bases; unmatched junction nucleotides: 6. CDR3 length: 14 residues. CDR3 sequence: CASKPGQSYNEQFF. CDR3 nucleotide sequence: TGTGCCAGCAAGCCGGGACAGAGCTACAATGAGCAGTTCTTC.

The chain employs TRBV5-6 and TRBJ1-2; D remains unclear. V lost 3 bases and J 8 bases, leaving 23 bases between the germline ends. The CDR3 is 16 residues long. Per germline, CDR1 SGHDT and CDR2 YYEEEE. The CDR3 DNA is TGTGCCAGCAGCTCCGCCGTGCGCGGGGAGCTGGGAGGCTACACCTTC. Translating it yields CASSSAVRGELGGYTF.

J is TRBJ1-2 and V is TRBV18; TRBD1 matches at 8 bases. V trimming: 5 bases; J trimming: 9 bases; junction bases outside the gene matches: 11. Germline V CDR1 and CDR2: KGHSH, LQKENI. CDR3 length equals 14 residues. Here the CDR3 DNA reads TGTGCCAGCTCAGCCGAGACAGGGGAGAGGAGCTACACCTTC. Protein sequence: CASSAETGERSYTF.

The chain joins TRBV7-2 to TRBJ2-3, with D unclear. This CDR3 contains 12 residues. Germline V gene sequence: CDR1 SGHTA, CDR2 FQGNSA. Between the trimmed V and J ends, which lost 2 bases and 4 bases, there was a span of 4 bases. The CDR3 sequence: CASSLSPDTQYF. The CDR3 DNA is TGTGCCAGCAGCTTAAGCCCAGATACGCAGTATTTT.

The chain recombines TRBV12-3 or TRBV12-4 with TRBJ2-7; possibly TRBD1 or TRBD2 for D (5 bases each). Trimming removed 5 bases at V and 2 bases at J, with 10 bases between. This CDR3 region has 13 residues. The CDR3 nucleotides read TGTGCCAGCAGTGGGACGGTCCCCTACGAGCAGTACTTC. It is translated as CASSGTVPYEQYF.

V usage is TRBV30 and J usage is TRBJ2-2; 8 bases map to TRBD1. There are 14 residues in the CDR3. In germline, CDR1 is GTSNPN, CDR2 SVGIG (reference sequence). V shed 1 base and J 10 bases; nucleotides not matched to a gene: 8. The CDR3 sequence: CAWSEGTGPEELFF. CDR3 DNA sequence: TGTGCCTGGAGTGAAGGGACAGGCCCTGAGGAGCTGTTTTTT.

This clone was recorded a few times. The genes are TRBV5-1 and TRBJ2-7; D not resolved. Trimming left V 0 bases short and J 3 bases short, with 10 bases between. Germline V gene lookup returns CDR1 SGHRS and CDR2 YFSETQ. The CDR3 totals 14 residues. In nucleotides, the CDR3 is TGCGCCAGCAGCTTGGCCCAAAATAGCTACGAGCAGTACTTC. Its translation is CASSLAQNSYEQYF.

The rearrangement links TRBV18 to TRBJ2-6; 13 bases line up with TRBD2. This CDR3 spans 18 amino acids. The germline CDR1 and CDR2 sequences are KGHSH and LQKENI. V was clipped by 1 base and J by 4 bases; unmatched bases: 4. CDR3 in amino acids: CASSPLGLAGAGANVLTF. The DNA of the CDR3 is TGTGCCAGCTCACCACTTGGACTAGCGGGAGCAGGGGCCAACGTCCTGACTTTC.

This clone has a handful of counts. The DNA of the CDR3 is TGTGCCAGCAGCCGGGGGGGCGGTTCACCCCTCCACTTT. The encoded protein is CASSRGGGSPLHF. The chain uses TRBV3-1 (or the pseudogene TRBV3-2) and TRBJ1-6; a possible D gene is TRBD1 (6 bases). In germline, CDR1 is LGHDT, CDR2 YNNKEL (reference sequence). The CDR3 is 13 amino acids. V was pared by 4 bases and J by 9 bases, with 10 bases between.

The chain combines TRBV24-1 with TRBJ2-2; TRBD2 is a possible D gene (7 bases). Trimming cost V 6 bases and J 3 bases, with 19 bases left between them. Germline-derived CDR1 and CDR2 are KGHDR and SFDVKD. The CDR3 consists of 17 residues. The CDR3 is CATSTGGRGADTGELFF. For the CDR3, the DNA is TGTGCCACCAGTACCGGAGGTCGGGGGGCCGACACCGGGGAGCTGTTTTTT.

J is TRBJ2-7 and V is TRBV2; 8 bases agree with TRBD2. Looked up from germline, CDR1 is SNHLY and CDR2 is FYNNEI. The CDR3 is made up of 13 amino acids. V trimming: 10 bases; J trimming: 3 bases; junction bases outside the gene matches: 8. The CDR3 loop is CATSGGRNYEQYF. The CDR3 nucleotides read TGTGCCACTTCGGGAGGGCGAAACTACGAGCAGTACTTC.

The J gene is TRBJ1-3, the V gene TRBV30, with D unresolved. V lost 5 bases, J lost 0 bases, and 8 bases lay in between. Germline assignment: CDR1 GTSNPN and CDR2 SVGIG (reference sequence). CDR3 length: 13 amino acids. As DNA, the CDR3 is TGTGCCTGGCAACAAGACTCTGGAAACACCATATATTTT. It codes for CAWQQDSGNTIYF.

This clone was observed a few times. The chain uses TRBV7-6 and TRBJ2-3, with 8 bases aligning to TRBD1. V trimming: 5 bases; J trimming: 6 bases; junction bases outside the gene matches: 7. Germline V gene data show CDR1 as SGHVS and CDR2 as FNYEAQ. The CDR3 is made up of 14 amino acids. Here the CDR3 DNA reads TGTGCCAGCAGCCCATCGACAGGGGCCGATACGCAGTATTTT. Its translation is CASSPSTGADTQYF.